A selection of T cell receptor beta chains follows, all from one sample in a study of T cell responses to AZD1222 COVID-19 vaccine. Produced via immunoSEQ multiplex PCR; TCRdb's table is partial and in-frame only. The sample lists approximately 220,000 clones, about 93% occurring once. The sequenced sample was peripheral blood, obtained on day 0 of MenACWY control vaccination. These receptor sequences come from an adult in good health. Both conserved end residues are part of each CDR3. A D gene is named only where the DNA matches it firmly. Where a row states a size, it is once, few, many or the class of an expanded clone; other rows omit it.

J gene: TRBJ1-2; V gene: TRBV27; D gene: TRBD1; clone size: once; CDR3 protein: CASSLKTGQGGYGYTF; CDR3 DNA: TGTGCCAGCAGTTTAAAGACGGGACAGGGAGGCTATGGCTACACCTTC
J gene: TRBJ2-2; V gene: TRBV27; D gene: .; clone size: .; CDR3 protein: CASSWSGPTGELFF; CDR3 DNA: TGTGCCAGCAGTTGGTCGGGTCCCACCGGGGAGCTGTTTTTT
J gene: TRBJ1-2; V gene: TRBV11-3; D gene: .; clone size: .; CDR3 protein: CASSLRGAGYTF; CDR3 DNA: TGTGCCAGCAGCCTCAGGGGAGCTGGCTACACCTTC
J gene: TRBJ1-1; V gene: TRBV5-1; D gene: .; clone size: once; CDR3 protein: CASSLPRNTEAFF; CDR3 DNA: TGCGCCAGCAGCTTGCCCAGGAACACTGAAGCTTTCTTT
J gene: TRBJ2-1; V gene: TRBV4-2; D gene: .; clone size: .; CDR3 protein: CASSQERASYNEQFF; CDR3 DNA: TGTGCCAGCAGCCAAGAGAGGGCCTCCTACAATGAGCAGTTCTTC
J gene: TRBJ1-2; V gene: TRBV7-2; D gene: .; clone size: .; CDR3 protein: CASSLAPTKNYGYTF; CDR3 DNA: TGTGCCAGCAGCTTAGCCCCCACAAAGAACTATGGCTACACCTTC
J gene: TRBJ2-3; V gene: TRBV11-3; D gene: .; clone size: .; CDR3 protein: CASSLVPDTQYF; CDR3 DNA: TGTGCCAGCAGCTTAGTTCCAGATACGCAGTATTTT
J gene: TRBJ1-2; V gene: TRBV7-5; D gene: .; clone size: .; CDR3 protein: CARSLARQGYYGYTF; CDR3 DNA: TGTGCCAGAAGCTTAGCGCGGCAGGGTTACTATGGCTACACCTTC
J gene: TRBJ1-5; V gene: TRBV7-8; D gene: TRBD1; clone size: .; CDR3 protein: CASSAGQPISNQPQHF; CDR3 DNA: TGTGCCAGCAGCGCGGGACAGCCGATTAGCAATCAGCCCCAGCATTTT
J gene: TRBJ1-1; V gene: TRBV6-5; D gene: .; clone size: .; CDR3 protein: CASSYPGSQAFF; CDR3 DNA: TGTGCCAGCAGTTACCCGGGCTCCCAAGCTTTCTTT
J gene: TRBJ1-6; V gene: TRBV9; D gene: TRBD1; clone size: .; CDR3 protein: CASSFRGTGNDSPLHF; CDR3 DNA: TGTGCCAGCAGTTTCAGGGGGACAGGGAATGATTCACCCCTCCACTTT
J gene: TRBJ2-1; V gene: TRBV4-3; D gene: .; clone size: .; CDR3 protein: CASSQDLGAPNEQFF; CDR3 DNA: TGCGCCAGCAGCCAAGATTTGGGAGCGCCCAATGAGCAGTTCTTC
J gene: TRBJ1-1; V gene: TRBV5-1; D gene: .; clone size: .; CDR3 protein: CASSLGPSNTEAFF; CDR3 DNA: TGCGCCAGCAGCCTGGGTCCTTCAAACACTGAAGCTTTCTTT
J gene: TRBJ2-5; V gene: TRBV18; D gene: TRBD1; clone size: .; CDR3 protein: CASSPRTGAQATQYF; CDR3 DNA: TGTGCCAGCTCACCTCGTACAGGGGCCCAGGCGACCCAGTACTTC
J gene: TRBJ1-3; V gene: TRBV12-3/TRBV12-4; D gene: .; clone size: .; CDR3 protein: CASSFLGNTIYF; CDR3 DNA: TGTGCCAGCAGTTTCCTTGGAAACACCATATATTTT
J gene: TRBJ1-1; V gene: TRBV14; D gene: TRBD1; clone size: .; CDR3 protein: CASSQERQGYMNTEAFF; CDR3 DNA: TGTGCCAGCAGCCAAGAACGACAGGGCTACATGAACACTGAAGCTTTCTTT
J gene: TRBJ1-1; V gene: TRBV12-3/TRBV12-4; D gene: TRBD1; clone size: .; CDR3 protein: CASSPDRVEAFF; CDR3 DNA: TGTGCCAGCAGTCCAGACAGGGTTGAAGCTTTCTTT
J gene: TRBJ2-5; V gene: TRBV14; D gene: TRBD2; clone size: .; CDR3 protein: CASSQGRLAGGLGETQYF; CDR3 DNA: TGTGCCAGCAGCCAAGGTCGGCTAGCGGGGGGTCTTGGGGAGACCCAGTACTTC
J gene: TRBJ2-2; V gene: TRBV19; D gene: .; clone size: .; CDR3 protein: CASSQGRYTGELFF; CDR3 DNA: TGTGCCAGTAGCCAGGGACGGTACACCGGGGAGCTGTTTTTT
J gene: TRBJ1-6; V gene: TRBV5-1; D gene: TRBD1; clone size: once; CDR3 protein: CASSLARGQGSPLHF; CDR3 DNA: TGCGCCAGCAGCTTGGCAAGGGGACAGGGTTCACCCCTCCACTTT
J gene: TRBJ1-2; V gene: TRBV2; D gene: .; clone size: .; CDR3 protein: CASSFRSNGYTF; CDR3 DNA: TGTGCCAGCAGTTTCAGGAGCAATGGCTACACCTTC
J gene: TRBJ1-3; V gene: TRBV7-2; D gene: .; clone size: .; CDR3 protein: CASSLADRISGNTIYF; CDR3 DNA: TGTGCCAGCAGCTTAGCAGACAGGATCTCTGGAAACACCATATATTTT
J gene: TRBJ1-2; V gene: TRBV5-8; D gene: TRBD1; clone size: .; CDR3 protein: CASSLWTGAVSNYGYTF; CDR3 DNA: TGTGCCAGCAGCCTATGGACAGGGGCTGTTTCTAACTATGGCTACACCTTC
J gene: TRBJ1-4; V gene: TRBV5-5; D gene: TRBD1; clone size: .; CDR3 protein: CASSMGQGRPNEKLFF; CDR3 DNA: TGTGCCAGCAGCATGGGACAGGGTCGCCCTAATGAAAAACTGTTTTTT
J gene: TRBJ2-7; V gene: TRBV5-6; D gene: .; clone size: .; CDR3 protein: CASSLQGRSSYEQYF; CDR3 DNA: TGTGCCAGCAGCCTACAGGGCCGCTCTTCCTACGAGCAGTACTTC
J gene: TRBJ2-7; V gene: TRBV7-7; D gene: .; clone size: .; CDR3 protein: CASSKLGEQYF; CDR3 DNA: TGTGCCAGCAGCAAATTAGGCGAGCAGTACTTC
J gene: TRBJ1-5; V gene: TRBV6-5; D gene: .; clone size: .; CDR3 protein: CASGPGSYSNQPQHF; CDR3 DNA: TGTGCGAGCGGGCCAGGGTCGTATAGCAATCAGCCCCAGCATTTT
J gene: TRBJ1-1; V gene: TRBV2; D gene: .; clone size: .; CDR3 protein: CASKDMNTEAFF; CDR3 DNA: TGTGCCAGCAAAGACATGAACACTGAAGCTTTCTTT
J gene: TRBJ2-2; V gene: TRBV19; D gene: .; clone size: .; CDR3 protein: CASSLDRGAGELFF; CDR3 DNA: TGTGCCAGTAGTCTAGACCGCGGGGCCGGGGAGCTGTTTTTT
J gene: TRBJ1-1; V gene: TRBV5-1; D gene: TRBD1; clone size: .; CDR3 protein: CASSGRTGARNTEAFF; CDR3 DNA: TGCGCCAGCAGCGGGAGGACAGGGGCGCGGAACACTGAAGCTTTCTTT
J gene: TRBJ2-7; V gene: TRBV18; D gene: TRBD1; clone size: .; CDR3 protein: CASSQGQLYEQYF; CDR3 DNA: TGTGCCAGCTCACAGGGACAGTTATACGAGCAGTACTTC
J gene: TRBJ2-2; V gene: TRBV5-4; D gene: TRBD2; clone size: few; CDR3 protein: CASRLAGGPSTGELFF; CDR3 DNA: TGTGCCAGCAGACTAGCGGGGGGGCCGAGTACCGGGGAGCTGTTTTTT
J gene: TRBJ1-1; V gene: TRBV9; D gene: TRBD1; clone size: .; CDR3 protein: CASSVGTGEGEAFF; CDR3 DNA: TGTGCCAGCAGCGTAGGGACAGGGGAGGGTGAAGCTTTCTTT
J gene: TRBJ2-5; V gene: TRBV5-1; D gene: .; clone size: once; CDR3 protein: CASSPGGLGDQETQYF; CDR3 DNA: TGCGCCAGCAGCCCGGGCGGGCTCGGGGACCAAGAGACCCAGTACTTC
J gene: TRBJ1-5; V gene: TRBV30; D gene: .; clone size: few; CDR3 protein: CAWGRGYNQPQHF; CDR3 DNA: TGTGCCTGGGGGCGGGGGTACAATCAGCCCCAGCATTTT
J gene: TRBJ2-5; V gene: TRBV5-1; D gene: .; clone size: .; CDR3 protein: CASSPGSQETQYF; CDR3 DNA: TGCGCCAGCAGCCCCGGCAGCCAAGAGACCCAGTACTTC
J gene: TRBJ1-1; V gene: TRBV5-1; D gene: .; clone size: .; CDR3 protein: CASSRLFNTEAFF; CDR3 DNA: TGCGCCAGCAGCCGCCTTTTTAACACTGAAGCTTTCTTT
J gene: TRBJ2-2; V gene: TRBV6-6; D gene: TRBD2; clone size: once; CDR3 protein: CASRSSGGVYTGELFF; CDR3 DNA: TGTGCCAGCAGAAGTAGCGGGGGGGTTTACACCGGGGAGCTGTTTTTT
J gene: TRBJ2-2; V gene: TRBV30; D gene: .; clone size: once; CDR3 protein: CAWSPVWGYGELFF; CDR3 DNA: TGTGCCTGGAGTCCCGTCTGGGGTTACGGGGAGCTGTTTTTT
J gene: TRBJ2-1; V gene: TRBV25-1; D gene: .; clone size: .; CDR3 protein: CASRRGCRFF; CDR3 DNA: TGTGCCAGCCGCCGGGGCTGTCGGTTCTTC
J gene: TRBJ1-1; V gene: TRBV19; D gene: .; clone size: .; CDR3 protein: CASKSRVGEAFF; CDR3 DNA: TGTGCCAGTAAGAGTAGGGTGGGTGAAGCTTTCTTT
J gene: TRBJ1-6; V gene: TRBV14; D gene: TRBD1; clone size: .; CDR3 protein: CASSGMQGGSYNSPLHF; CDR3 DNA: TGTGCCAGCAGCGGGATGCAGGGGGGCTCCTATAATTCACCCCTCCACTTT
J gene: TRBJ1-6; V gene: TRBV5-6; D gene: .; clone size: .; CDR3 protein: CASSSDGSSYNSPLHF; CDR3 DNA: TGTGCCAGCAGCTCGGATGGGAGCTCCTATAATTCACCCCTCCACTTT
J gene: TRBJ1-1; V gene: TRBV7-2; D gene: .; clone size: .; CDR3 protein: CASSLDPGSTEAFF; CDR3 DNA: TGTGCCAGCAGCTTAGATCCGGGCTCCACTGAAGCTTTCTTT
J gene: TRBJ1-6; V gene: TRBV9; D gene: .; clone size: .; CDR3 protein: CASSPMETKNSPLHF; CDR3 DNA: TGTGCCAGCAGCCCTATGGAGACGAAGAATTCACCCCTCCACTTT
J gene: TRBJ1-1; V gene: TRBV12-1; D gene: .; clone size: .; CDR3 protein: CASSLGVNKILNTEAFF; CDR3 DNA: TGTGCCAGCAGCTTAGGGGTCAACAAAATTTTGAACACTGAAGCTTTCTTT
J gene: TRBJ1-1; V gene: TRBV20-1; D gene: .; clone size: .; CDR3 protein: CSAILNTEAFF; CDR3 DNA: TGCAGTGCTATCCTGAACACTGAAGCTTTCTTT
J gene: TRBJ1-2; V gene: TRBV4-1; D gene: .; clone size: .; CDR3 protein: CASSQSSPRGGYTF; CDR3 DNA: TGCGCCAGCAGCCAATCGAGCCCCCGGGGAGGCTACACCTTC
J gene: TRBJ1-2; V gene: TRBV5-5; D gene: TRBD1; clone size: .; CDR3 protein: CASSSRTGRFGEDYGYTF; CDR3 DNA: TGTGCCAGCAGCTCCCGGACAGGGAGATTTGGCGAAGACTATGGCTACACCTTC
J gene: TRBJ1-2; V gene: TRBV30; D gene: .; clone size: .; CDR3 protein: CAWSGTGSLRYGYTF; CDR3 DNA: TGTGCCTGGAGTGGAACAGGGTCCTTGCGCTATGGCTACACCTTC
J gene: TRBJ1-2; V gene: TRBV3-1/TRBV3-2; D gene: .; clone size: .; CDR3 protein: CASSRGRVYGYTF; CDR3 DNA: TGTGCCAGCAGCCGTGGGAGGGTCTATGGCTACACCTTC
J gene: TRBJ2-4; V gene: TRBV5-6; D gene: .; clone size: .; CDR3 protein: CASSLGGALAKNIQYF; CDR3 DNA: TGTGCCAGCAGCTTGGGCGGGGCCCTAGCCAAAAACATTCAGTACTTC
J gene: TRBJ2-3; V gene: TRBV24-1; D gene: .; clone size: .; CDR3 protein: CATSDWGTYPDTQYF; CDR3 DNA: TGTGCCACCAGTGATTGGGGGACTTACCCAGATACGCAGTATTTT
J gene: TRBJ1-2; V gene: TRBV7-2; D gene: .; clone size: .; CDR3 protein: CASRPSPNGGGYTF; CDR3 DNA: TGTGCCAGCAGGCCTTCCCCCAATGGCGGTGGCTACACCTTC
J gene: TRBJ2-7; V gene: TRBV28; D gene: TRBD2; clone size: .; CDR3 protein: CASTMGGEVYEQYF; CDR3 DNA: TGTGCCAGCACCATGGGGGGGGAAGTATACGAGCAGTACTTC